These T cell receptor beta chains were read from a single sample in a study of OX40 agonist ivuxolimab in advanced cancers. The data were produced by immunoSEQ multiplex PCR, yet TCRdb's version contains in-frame clones alone and is incomplete. The sample yields some 46,000 clones, approximately 86% seen once. This material consisted of CD4+ or CD8+ T cells sorted from blood, taken in a trial of the OX40 agonist ivuxolimab. The receptors originated from an adult with an advanced solid tumor such as melanoma, head and neck, liver or kidney cancer. The CDR3 runs from the conserved cysteine through the conserved F or W. Fields, in order: D gene, clone size, J gene, V gene, CDR3 length, CDR3 DNA, CDR3 protein. A D gene is named only where the DNA matches it firmly. The listing skips clone size in some rows; elsewhere it reads once, few, many or a size class.

TRBD1,.,TRBJ2-3,TRBV5-4,15,TGTGCCAGCAGCGGGGGACAGCGAAACGCAGATACGCAGTATTTT,CASSGGQRNADTQYF
.,.,TRBJ1-4,TRBV20-1,11,TGCAGTGCTAGTAGGGGGGCAAAACTGTTTTTT,CSASRGAKLFF
TRBD1,.,TRBJ2-7,TRBV7-8,15,TGTGCCAGCAGCCTTGGCTTGGGACAGGGGGAAGAGCAGTACTTC,CASSLGLGQGEEQYF
.,few,TRBJ1-1,TRBV7-9,14,TGTGCCAGCAGCTTAGGTCCAGCGAACACTGAAGCTTTCTTT,CASSLGPANTEAFF
.,.,TRBJ2-7,TRBV18,14,TGTGCCAGCTCACGAGGGACCCCTCCGGTCGAGCAGTACTTC,CASSRGTPPVEQYF
TRBD2,once,TRBJ2-5,TRBV4-1,16,TGCGCCAGCAGCCAAGGAGCTAGCGGGGCTCAAGAGACCCAGTACTTC,CASSQGASGAQETQYF
.,.,TRBJ1-4,TRBV4-1,16,TGCGCCAGCAGCCAAGTTTCAGGACGGCAGAATGAAAAACTGTTTTTT,CASSQVSGRQNEKLFF
TRBD1,.,TRBJ2-4,TRBV5-4,13,TGTGCCAGCAGCCAGGACAGGGAAGGGATTCAGTACTTC,CASSQDREGIQYF
TRBD1,.,TRBJ2-1,TRBV6-6,16,TGTGCCAGCAGTTACGGGGCAGGGGGCTTGGACAATGAGCAGTTCTTC,CASSYGAGGLDNEQFF
.,.,TRBJ1-1,TRBV4-1,15,TGCGCCAGCAGCCAAGTTTCAAGGTCCGACACTGAAGCTTTCTTT,CASSQVSRSDTEAFF
.,once,TRBJ2-1,TRBV6-6,15,TGTGCCAGCAGTCCCGGACAGAGCTCCTACAATGAGCAGTTCTTC,CASSPGQSSYNEQFF
TRBD1,.,TRBJ2-7,TRBV4-2,15,TGTGCCAGCAGCTCCACGGGACAGACCTCCTACGAGCAGTACTTC,CASSSTGQTSYEQYF
.,.,TRBJ2-3,TRBV9,13,TGTGCCAGCAGTAGGAACAGGGAAGATACGCAGTATTTT,CASSRNREDTQYF
.,.,TRBJ2-3,TRBV14,11,TGTGCCAGCAGCCAAGTAGATACGCAGTATTTT,CASSQVDTQYF
.,few,TRBJ1-1,TRBV5-1,15,TGCGCCAGCAGCTTGGAATCGGGGGCGGGGACTGAAGCTTTCTTT,CASSLESGAGTEAFF
TRBD2,.,TRBJ2-1,TRBV11-3,15,TGTGCCAGCAGCCCGATAGCGGGAGGGCCCTATGAGCAGTTCTTC,CASSPIAGGPYEQFF
.,.,TRBJ1-5,TRBV7-8,15,TGTGCCAGCAGCTTAGACGGTGTCGGCGTTCAGCCCCAGCATTTT,CASSLDGVGVQPQHF
.,.,TRBJ1-1,TRBV7-9,14,TGTGCCAGCAGCCTTACAGATGGACAGCTTGAAGCTTTCTTT,CASSLTDGQLEAFF
.,once,TRBJ2-5,TRBV28,15,TGTGCCAGCAGTTTCACTTCTGGGGATAAGGAGACCCAGTACTTC,CASSFTSGDKETQYF
.,.,TRBJ2-7,TRBV7-2,18,TGTGCCAGCAGCTTAGGGGCCTCCCGGAGCGTTAGCTCCTACGAGCAGTACTTC,CASSLGASRSVSSYEQYF
.,.,TRBJ1-1,TRBV10-1,14,TGCGCCAGCAGTGCGGACCCATTGAACACTGAAGCTTTCTTT,CASSADPLNTEAFF
.,once,TRBJ2-5,TRBV2,11,TGTGCCAGCAGTGACTGGGAGACCCAGTACTTC,CASSDWETQYF